This T cell receptor (beta chain) was recovered during a study of blood T cells in healthy people across ages. For the second PCR, which ran for 7 to 11 cycles, a sample-barcoded 5' primer and a J-beta primer mix were used. MiXCR was run by TCRdb on the 5' RACE reads, yielding one entry per CDR3 protein. Of roughly 800,000 distinct CDR3 sequences listed, roughly 25% are singletons. This clonotype was detected only a few times. The data were also submitted as part of a second study, on T cells of mothers and their children.

The sample comprised blood. The sequence derives from a boy aged 5-17 years in good health.

The DNA of the CDR3 is TGTGCCAGCAGTTTAGGGACTAGCGCTACCCAGTTCTTC. Its protein product is CASSLGTSATQFF. V is TRBV12-3 or TRBV12-4 and J is TRBJ2-1, with 9 bases aligning to TRBD2. With 1 base clipped from V and 13 bases from J, the junction kept 5 bases outside the gene matches. This CDR3 is built from 13 residues.